This passage covers 6 T cell receptor beta chains from one sample sequenced in a study of cytomegalovirus exposure and HLA in healthy donors (dated by TCRdb to between 2016 and 2019). Libraries were constructed by the immunoSEQ multiplex PCR assay. For the multiplex PCR, a mixture combining 60 forward primers for TCR Vbeta segments and 13 reverse primers for TCR Jbeta segments was used. Not all clones reach the TCRdb copy of this immuneACCESS table, which keeps in-frame sequences only. Checked studies attribute under half of the gap to unresolved V genes and leave the rest unexplained. The sample has about 110,000 clones on record, around 79% of them singletons. Jointly, the top ten make up approximately 1.3% of the sample. The sequenced sample consisted of PBMCs. Source of these receptors: a woman in her thirties in good health and CMV-seronegative.

The chain uses TRBV5-6 and TRBJ1-2; maybe TRBD1 (5 bases). There are 13 residues in the CDR3. The V gene lost 4 bases and the J gene lost 4 bases, with 11 bases spanning the gap. The germline gives CDR1 SGHDT, CDR2 YYEEEE. The CDR3 spells CASSIDSLYGYTF. CDR3 coding DNA: TGTGCCAGCAGCATCGACAGCCTCTATGGCTACACCTTC.

Notes on this clone: Other DNA variants within this sample encode the same CDR3. The chain carries TRBV27 and TRBJ1-2, with TRBD1 matching over 9 bases. Trimming removed 3 bases from V and 4 bases from J; junction bases left unmatched: 0. This CDR3 has 13 residues. The germline CDR1 and CDR2 sequences are MNHEY and SMNVEV (reference sequence). The CDR3 spells CASSLGQGYGYTF. The CDR3 bases are TGTGCCAGCAGTTTGGGACAGGGCTATGGCTACACCTTC.

V and J are TRBV19 and TRBJ2-2; D is unresolved. Germline V gene data show CDR1 as LNHDA and CDR2 as SQIVND (reference sequence). V was trimmed by 5 bases and J by 8 bases, leaving 9 bases between them. The CDR3 is 12 residues long. The CDR3 coding sequence is TGTGCCAGTAGTGGCGAGACAGGGGAGCTGTTTTTT. This codes for CASSGETGELFF. Variable domain in full (rest from reference TRBV19 and TRBJ2-2): DGGITQSPKYLFRKEGQNVTLSCEQNLNHDAMYWYRQDPGQGLRLIYYSQIVNDFQKGDIAEGYSVSREKKESFPLTVTSAQKNPTAFYLCASSGETGELFFGEGSRLTVL.

The J gene is TRBJ1-1, the V gene TRBV29-1, with D possibly being TRBD1 (6 bases). The V gene's germline CDR1 is SQVTM and CDR2 ANQGSEA. With 4 bases removed from V and 1 base from J, the gap between germline ends came to 19 bases. The CDR3 runs 16 residues. CDR3 DNA sequence: TGCAGCGTTGCGCGGCGTGGAGGGGGGGGGAACACTGAAGCTTTCTTT. This codes for CSVARRGGGGNTEAFF.

V usage is TRBV4-2 and J usage is TRBJ2-7; a possible D gene is TRBD2 (6 bases). V was pared by 4 bases and J by 5 bases, with 24 bases between. Germline V CDR1 and CDR2: LGHNA, YNFKEQ. This CDR3 spans 17 amino acids. The CDR3 DNA follows: TGTGCCAGCAGCCTCTCCCTTGGGGACTCCTCTTCCCACGAGCAGTACTTC. Protein sequence: CASSLSLGDSSSHEQYF.

The chain recombines TRBV9 with TRBJ2-3; D is uncertain. The germline CDR1 and CDR2 sequences are SGDLS and YYNGEE. This CDR3 is 14 amino acids long. Trimming took 0 bases from V and 7 from J, leaving 12 bases between them. Written as DNA, the CDR3 is TGTGCCAGCAGCGTAGACCCGAGTGCGAATACGCAGTATTTT. Translating it yields CASSVDPSANTQYF. The variable domain in full, with the rest retrieved from reference TRBV9 and TRBJ2-3, is DSGVTQTPKHLITATGQRVTLRCSPRSGDLSVYWYQQSLDQGLQFLIQYYNGEERAKGNILERFSAQQFPDLHSELNLSSLELGDSALYFCASSVDPSANTQYFGPGTRLTVL.